This passage covers 15 T cell receptor beta chains from one sample sequenced in a study of technical replicates of blood from a few donors. The assay was immunoSEQ multiplex PCR, and TCRdb's table has in-frame clones only and misses some. The profile shows around 73,000 clones, 90% of them singletons. Source material: PBMCs. These TCRs come from a human donor in good health. Some clones in this sample may be carry-over from other donors' samples.

The genes are TRBV5-6 and TRBJ1-1; no definite D call. This CDR3 spans 15 amino acids. Trimming removed 4 bases from V and 0 bases from J, with 13 bases in between. Germline assignment: CDR1 SGHDT and CDR2 YYEEEE. The CDR3 sequence is CASSLPTSVNTEAFF. The CDR3 DNA reads TGTGCCAGCAGCCTACCGACATCCGTGAACACTGAAGCTTTCTTT.

The J gene is TRBJ2-5, the V gene TRBV5-6, with 10 nucleotides matching TRBD1. This CDR3 has 15 residues. Germline V gene data show CDR1 as SGHDT and CDR2 as YYEEEE. The trim removed 4 bases at V and 4 bases at J, leaving 7 bases unmatched. The CDR3 sequence: CASSRPGQGPETQYF. The CDR3 DNA is TGTGCCAGCAGCCGGCCGGGACAGGGGCCAGAGACCCAGTACTTC.

The V and J genes are TRBV7-2 and TRBJ2-1, with a weak D call TRBD2 (5 bases). Germline assignment: CDR1 SGHTA and CDR2 FQGNSA. This CDR3 contains 15 residues. V was pared by 0 bases and J by 7 bases, with 13 bases between. The CDR3 region is CASSLAGAILNEQFF. The CDR3, as DNA: TGTGCCAGCAGCTTAGCGGGAGCCATTCTAAATGAGCAGTTCTTC. The full variable domain, in which reference TRBV7-2 and TRBJ2-1 provide the parts outside the CDR3, is GAGVSQSPSNKVTEKGKDVELRCDPISGHTALYWYRQSLGQGLEFLIYFQGNSAPDKSGLPSDRFSAERTGGSVSTLTIQRTQQEDSAVYLCASSLAGAILNEQFFGPGTRLTVL.

The rearrangement uses TRBV9 and TRBJ2-3, with 8 nucleotides matching TRBD2. V shed 3 bases, J shed 1 base, and the junction held 4 bases outside the gene matches. The CDR3 totals 15 residues. Germline V CDR1 and CDR2: SGDLS, YYNGEE. CDR3 nucleotides: TGTGCCAGCAGCGACCGAGCGGGGGGCACAGATACGCAGTATTTT. This codes for CASSDRAGGTDTQYF.

The chain joins TRBV15 to TRBJ1-3, with a weak D call TRBD1 (5 bases). Looked up from germline, CDR1 is LNHNV and CDR2 is YYDKDF (reference sequence). With 3 bases removed from V and 1 base from J, the gap between germline ends came to 7 bases. The length of the CDR3 is 14 residues. CDR3 sequence reads: CATSRDNSGNTIYF. The CDR3 nucleotides are TGTGCCACCAGCAGGGACAATTCTGGAAACACCATATATTTT.

The chain recombines TRBV2 with TRBJ1-2; 9 bases align to TRBD1. V shed 4 bases and J 2 bases; nucleotides not matched to a gene: 5. Germline lookup yields CDR1 SNHLY and CDR2 FYNNEI. This CDR3 has 15 residues. DNA for the CDR3: TGTGCCAGCAGTGTACAGGGGGCCTCCAACTATGGCTACACCTTC. Residues: CASSVQGASNYGYTF.

This sequence joins TRBV7-2 and TRBJ2-1; 16 bases match TRBD2. Germline V gene sequence: CDR1 SGHTA, CDR2 FQGNSA. Germline trimming cut 4 bases from V and 0 bases from J; bases unmatched to any gene: 6. This CDR3 region has 19 residues. The CDR3 protein is CASSSPGLAGGSSYNEQFF. The CDR3 coding sequence is TGTGCCAGCAGCTCACCGGGACTAGCGGGAGGGAGCTCCTACAATGAGCAGTTCTTC.

The chain is built from TRBV6-5 and TRBJ2-3; 15 nucleotides line up with TRBD2. The CDR3 spans 14 residues. CDR1 is MNHEY and CDR2 is SVGAGI in the germline V gene. J was trimmed by 11 bases and V by 5 bases; bases with no gene match: 5. CDR3 region: CASSQGLAGGKQYF. The CDR3 DNA is TGTGCCAGCAGTCAGGGACTAGCGGGGGGCAAGCAGTATTTT.

The rearrangement joins TRBV6-5 to TRBJ2-7; possibly TRBD1 for D (6 bases). From germline, CDR1 is MNHEY and CDR2 SVGAGI. The CDR3 has 13 amino acids. V was cut by 8 bases and J by 2 bases, with 13 bases left in between. CDR3 amino acids: CASWTAGAYEQYF. The DNA for the CDR3 is TGTGCCAGCTGGACAGCCGGCGCCTACGAGCAGTACTTC.

V usage is TRBV6-5 and J usage is TRBJ1-1; D may be TRBD1 (6 bases). Germline V lookup: CDR1 MNHEY, CDR2 SVGAGI. The V gene lost 6 bases and the J gene lost 5 bases, with 16 bases spanning the gap. CDR3 size: 14 residues. CDR3 sequence (DNA): TGTGCCAGCAGCCCCCAAGGGGGGGGAACTGAAGCTTTCTTT. The encoded protein is CASSPQGGGTEAFF.

The CDR3 coding sequence is TGTGCCAGCAGGCCGGACAGGGGGGTCGACTACGAGCAGTACTTC. Protein product: CASRPDRGVDYEQYF. This chain joins TRBV5-4 and TRBJ2-7, with TRBD1 identical over 10 bases. V lost 5 bases and J lost 3; bases outside the gene matches: 8. The CDR3 contains 15 residues. CDR1 and CDR2 from the germline V gene are SGHNT and YYREEE (reference sequence).

The V and J genes are TRBV21-1 and TRBJ2-7; the D call in the table, TRBD2, was not verified against the DNA. TRBV21-1 corresponds to a pseudogene. The CDR3 extends over 15 amino acids. The CDR3, as DNA: TGTGCCAGCAGCCCGAGACTAGCGGGATCGGGGCAGCAGTACTTC. Amino acids: CASSPRLAGSGQQYF.

This clone was seen once. This chain joins TRBV7-9 and TRBJ1-1, with D possibly matching TRBD1 (5 bases). This CDR3 has 16 residues. V was clipped by 6 bases and J by 7 bases, with 24 bases between them. From germline, CDR1 is SEHNR and CDR2 FQNEAQ (reference sequence). In DNA, the CDR3 is TGTGCCAGCAGTTCCCCCGCCGGGGGGACCTTAGTTGAAGCTTTCTTT. It encodes CASSSPAGGTLVEAFF.

The J gene is TRBJ1-2, the V gene TRBV14; TRBD1 might be the D (5 bases). V lost 3 bases and J lost 8, with 7 bases in between. The germline V gene has CDR1 SGHDN and CDR2 FVKESK. The CDR3 is made up of 11 amino acids. CDR3 in DNA: TGTGCCAGCAGCCAGCGGGGCGGCTACACCTTC. This gives the protein CASSQRGGYTF.

This chain joins TRBV2 and TRBJ2-1; the match to TRBD1 covers 7 bases. Germline-derived CDR1 and CDR2 are SNHLY and FYNNEI. The V segment lost 11 bases and the J segment 7 bases; nucleotides outside the gene matches: 14. The CDR3 contains 14 residues. The CDR3 DNA reads as TGTGCCGGAAAAAGCAAACAACAGGGGAATGAGCAGTTCTTC. It is translated as CAGKSKQQGNEQFF.